One T cell receptor beta chain is described in this entry. Its specificity is unknown. This sample was taken from a study of T cell clones after liver transplantation. About the research overall: Pre-transplant mixed lymphocyte reactions yielded third-party-reactive TCRbeta sequences as comparators for graft-donor-reactive sequences. Notes on the study in general: Conclusions were preliminary, with small, heterogeneous patient groups.

Sequencing used immunoSEQ multiplex PCR; TCRdb keeps in-frame clones, though not all of them. Seen here are tens of thousands of clones, around 70% observed once, and the top ten hold nearly 10%. With 3 bases removed from V and 1 base from J, the gap between germline ends came to 12 bases. The CDR3 consists of 15 residues. Germline V lookup: CDR1 WNHNN, CDR2 SYGVQD (reference sequence). This material consisted of CD4+ T cells from blood, taken at the 22-month timepoint. The chain links TRBV10-1 to TRBJ1-1, with a tentative D call TRBD1 (5 bases). This receptor was taken from a human patient who received a liver transplant. The graft donor may be the source of some T cells. The CDR3 sequence: CASSERGRENTEAFF. CDR3 DNA: TGCGCCAGCAGTGAAAGGGGACGGGAGAACACTGAAGCTTTCTTT.